The 28 T cell receptor beta chains below were found in one sample sequenced in a study of patients and donors after allogeneic stem cell transplantation. TCRdb used MiXCR to reprocess the RT-PCR reads, holding one entry per CDR3 protein. The sample holds about a million distinct CDR3 sequences, about a sixth seen once. The sample was blood, either unsorted or a sorted T cell fraction (not recorded which). The receptors originated from a human donor who was either an allogeneic HSCT recipient or a stem cell or donor lymphocyte infusion donor (not recorded which). It is not recorded whose cells these are; they may come from a transplant donor.

This clonotype was counted many times. The J gene is TRBJ1-2, the V gene TRBV29-1; 10 nucleotides agree with TRBD1. Trimming at V came to 2 bases and at J to 4 bases, leaving 4 bases not matched to a gene. Germline loops: CDR1 SQVTM, CDR2 ANQGSEA. CDR3 length: 14 amino acids. As DNA, the CDR3 is TGCAGCGTTGAATGGGACAGGGGTCTCTATGGCTACACCTTC. It yields the protein CSVEWDRGLYGYTF. The complete variable domain, with remaining parts taken from reference TRBV29-1 and TRBJ1-2, reads SAVISQKPSRDICQRGTSLTIQCQVDSQVTMMFWYRQQPGQSLTLIATANQGSEATYESGFVIDKFPISRPNLTFSTLTVSNMSPEDSSIYLCSVEWDRGLYGYTFGSGTRLTVV.

The chain couples TRBV7-8 to TRBJ1-1, with D possibly matching TRBD1 (5 bases). Germline V gene data show CDR1 as SGHVS and CDR2 as FQNEAQ. This CDR3 has 17 amino acids. Between the trimmed V and J ends, which lost 1 base and 1 base, there was a span of 16 bases. The CDR3 bases are TGTGCCAGCAGCTTAGAAGAAACAGGAGGTCCGAACACTGAAGCTTTCTTT. It encodes CASSLEETGGPNTEAFF.

The rearrangement uses TRBV6-1 and TRBJ2-3, with D hard to call. The V gene's germline CDR1 is MNHNS and CDR2 SASEGT. V gave up 6 bases and J gave up 2 bases, with 15 bases separating them. The CDR3 runs 15 residues. DNA for the CDR3: TGTGCCAGCAGACAAAGGCAGAGTCTCACAGATACGCAGTATTTT. Amino acids: CASRQRQSLTDTQYF.

The gene calls are TRBV9 and TRBJ2-1; D may be TRBD2 (5 bases). In germline, CDR1 is SGDLS, CDR2 YYNGEE. The CDR3 covers 15 residues. Trimming shortened V by 2 bases and J by 7 bases, and 16 bases separated the two germline ends. Here the CDR3 DNA reads TGTGCCAGCAGCGTTGGGGAAATTCCGGGGAATGAGCAGTTCTTC. This sequence encodes CASSVGEIPGNEQFF. Drawing the rest from reference TRBV9 and TRBJ2-1, the complete variable domain is DSGVTQTPKHLITATGQRVTLRCSPRSGDLSVYWYQQSLDQGLQFLIQYYNGEERAKGNILERFSAQQFPDLHSELNLSSLELGDSALYFCASSVGEIPGNEQFFGPGTRLTVL.

This sequence joins TRBV5-6 and TRBJ1-5, with unresolved D. CDR1 is SGHDT and CDR2 is YYEEEE in the germline V gene. The length of the CDR3 is 16 residues. Trimming stripped 0 bases from V and 7 bases from J, with 17 bases between. The CDR3 sequence is CASSLGSARSGQPQHF. DNA of the CDR3: TGTGCCAGCAGCTTGGGGTCGGCCAGGTCGGGGCAGCCCCAGCATTTT. Combining the CDR3 with reference TRBV5-6 and TRBJ1-5 gives the whole variable domain DAGVTQSPTHLIKTRGQQVTLRCSPKSGHDTVSWYQQALGQGPQFIFQYYEEEERQRGNFPDRFSGHQFPNYSSELNVNALLLGDSALYLCASSLGSARSGQPQHFGDGTRLSIL.

This chain joins TRBV20-1 and TRBJ2-7; D possibly corresponds to TRBD2 (5 bases). Looked up from germline, CDR1 is DFQATT and CDR2 is SNEGSKA (reference sequence). This CDR3 has 12 amino acids. Trimming pared 6 bases from V and 3 bases from J, leaving 12 bases between. CDR3 amino acids: CSAPRGNYEQYF. Here the CDR3 DNA reads TGCAGTGCCCCCAGAGGGAACTACGAGCAGTACTTC.

This clonotype was counted ten times or more. V usage is TRBV12-3 or TRBV12-4 and J usage is TRBJ1-2; D not resolved. Trimming left V 2 bases short and J 3 bases short, with 7 bases between. CDR3 length equals 13 residues. Here the CDR3 DNA reads TGTGCCAGCAGTTTATGGGGAGACTATGGCTACACCTTC. Translated, it gives CASSLWGDYGYTF.

V is TRBV5-1 and J is TRBJ1-6; possibly TRBD1 for D (6 bases). Germline CDR1 is SGHRS and CDR2 is YFSETQ. There are 14 residues in the CDR3. V was cut by 0 bases and J by 11 bases, with 12 bases left in between. CDR3 loop: CASSLDRVEAPLHF. The DNA for the CDR3 is TGCGCCAGCAGCTTGGACAGGGTCGAGGCACCCCTCCACTTT.

V and J are TRBV29-1 and TRBJ2-3, with TRBD1 matching over 9 bases. V was pared by 0 bases and J by 3 bases, with 7 bases of the junction left unmatched. Per the germline V gene, CDR1 is SQVTM and CDR2 is ANQGSEA. The length of the CDR3 is 16 residues. CDR3 amino acids: CSVEEIGQGFTDTQYF. DNA for the CDR3: TGCAGCGTTGAAGAGATAGGACAGGGGTTTACAGATACGCAGTATTTT.

The table lists this clonotype with a few counts. The rearrangement uses TRBV6-6 and TRBJ2-1, with D possibly matching TRBD2 (6 bases). From germline, CDR1 is MNHNY and CDR2 SVGAGI (reference sequence). Trimming stripped 5 bases from V and 8 bases from J, with 13 bases between. The CDR3 totals 13 residues. CDR3 residues: CASSHPSVDEQFF. CDR3 nucleotides: TGTGCCAGCAGTCATCCTAGCGTCGATGAGCAGTTCTTC.

This sequence joins TRBV3-1 and TRBJ2-3, with 8 bases aligning to TRBD2. This CDR3 region has 15 residues. Germline CDR1 LGHDT, CDR2 YNNKEL (reference sequence). The V gene end was trimmed by 2 bases and the J gene end by 3 bases; junction bases not matched to a gene: 4. The CDR3 DNA reads as TGTGCCAGCAGCCAACGGGGGGGCTGGACAGATACGCAGTATTTT. The encoded protein is CASSQRGGWTDTQYF.

The chain couples TRBV18 to TRBJ2-1; TRBD2 aligns across 9 bases. The germline V gene has CDR1 KGHSH and CDR2 LQKENI. The CDR3 runs 15 residues. Trimming at V came to 4 bases and at J to 7 bases, leaving 8 bases not matched to a gene. CDR3: CASSREASGNNEQFF. CDR3 coding DNA: TGTGCCAGCTCACGGGAGGCTAGCGGGAATAATGAGCAGTTCTTC.

The CDR3 DNA is TGTGCCTGGCCCCGAAAGGGTCCCGGGGAGCTGTTTTTT. It specifies CAWPRKGPGELFF. The chain recombines TRBV30 with TRBJ2-2, with D unclear. CDR1 and CDR2 from the germline V gene are GTSNPN and SVGIG (reference sequence). Trimming removed 5 bases at V and 6 bases at J, with 13 bases between. The CDR3 runs to 13 residues.

This clonotype was seen a few times. This sequence joins TRBV7-2 and TRBJ1-1; no clear D. The V gene lost 0 bases and the J gene lost 9 bases, with 8 bases spanning the gap. CDR3 size: 12 residues. The germline V gene has CDR1 SGHTA and CDR2 FQGNSA. Here the CDR3 reads CASSLASPKAFF. CDR3 in DNA: TGTGCCAGCAGCTTAGCCTCCCCAAAAGCTTTCTTT.

V gene TRBV4-2 combines with J gene TRBJ2-1; D gene uncertain. The CDR3 runs 15 residues. V shed 0 bases and J shed 2 bases, with 8 bases lying between them. Germline CDR1 and CDR2: LGHNA and YNFKEQ. CDR3 DNA sequence: TGTGCCAGCAGCCAAGAAGAGGTAGCCTACAATGAGCAGTTCTTC. Encoded protein: CASSQEEVAYNEQFF.

The chain carries TRBV7-9 and TRBJ1-1; 7 bases align to TRBD1. CDR3 size: 15 residues. V was clipped by 5 bases and J by 2 bases; unmatched bases: 8. CDR1 is SEHNR, CDR2 FQNEAQ, per germline (reference sequence). The chain's CDR3 is CASSPPQGENTEAFF. In nucleotides, the CDR3 is TGTGCCAGCAGCCCTCCGCAGGGGGAAAACACTGAAGCTTTCTTT.

The chain combines TRBV6-1 with TRBJ2-1, with D perhaps given as TRBD1 or TRBD2 (5 bases each). Trimming took off 6 bases at V and 2 bases at J, with 14 bases between the two ends. CDR1 and CDR2 from the germline V gene are MNHNS and SASEGT. The CDR3 length is 15 residues. CDR3 bases: TGTGCCAGCAGCGCCCGGGGCTCAACCTACAATGAGCAGTTCTTC. This encodes CASSARGSTYNEQFF.

This clonotype was picked up a small number of times. CDR3 in amino acids: CASSPRQFF. CDR3 sequence (DNA): TGTGCCAGCTCACCAAGGCAGTTCTTC. The chain is built from TRBV18 and TRBJ2-1; unclear D gene. Germline-derived CDR1 and CDR2 are KGHSH and LQKENI. V dropped 2 bases and J dropped 12 bases, with 2 bases sitting between them. This CDR3 is 9 amino acids long.

The chain couples TRBV21-1 to TRBJ2-2; the table assigns TRBD1, which was not confirmed against the DNA. TRBV21-1 corresponds to a pseudogene. The CDR3 is 17 amino acids. DNA for the CDR3: TGTGCCAGCAGCACGGGGGAACTGGAATTTAACACCGGGGAGCTGTTTTTT. Its translation: CASSTGELEFNTGELFF.

The chain has TRBV3-1 and TRBJ2-1; 10 nucleotides agree with TRBD2. V lost 2 bases and J lost 5; bases outside the gene matches: 3. CDR1 and CDR2 (germline): LGHDT, YNNKEL (reference sequence). The CDR3 is 15 amino acids. The CDR3 sequence is CASSQRGTSDNEQFF. The CDR3 nucleotides are TGTGCCAGCAGCCAAAGAGGGACTAGCGACAATGAGCAGTTCTTC.

This clonotype was detected a few times. The chain joins TRBV27 to TRBJ2-1; 7 bases fit TRBD2. The CDR3 is made up of 15 amino acids. Germline lookup yields CDR1 MNHEY and CDR2 SMNVEV (reference sequence). Germline trimming cut 3 bases from V and 14 bases from J; bases unmatched to any gene: 16. CDR3: CASSFSHSSGPFEFF. The CDR3 nucleotides read TGTGCCAGCAGTTTCTCCCACTCTAGCGGACCTTTTGAGTTCTTC.

This chain joins TRBV29-1 and TRBJ2-1; 13 bases line up with TRBD2. This CDR3 comprises 18 residues. The junction had 6 bases not matched to a gene; V was cut back by 1 base and J by 0 bases. Germline V lookup: CDR1 SQVTM, CDR2 ANQGSEA. CDR3 sequence (DNA): TGCAGCGTTGAAGGACTAGCGGGGGGCCCCCCCTCCTACAATGAGCAGTTCTTC. Translating gives CSVEGLAGGPPSYNEQFF.

Comment on this clonotype: This may be a read error: a much more frequent sequence differs by one nucleotide. V is TRBV2 and J is TRBJ2-2; D call uncertain. V lost 2 bases to trimming and J lost 7 bases, with 2 bases between them. Germline assignment: CDR1 SNHLY and CDR2 FYNNEI. This CDR3 has 11 amino acids. For the CDR3, the DNA is TGTGCCAGCAGTGAATTCGGGGAGCTGTTTTTT. This gives the protein CASSEFGELFF.

The chain has TRBV6-2 or TRBV6-3 and TRBJ1-5, with D possibly being TRBD1 (6 bases). V lost 4 bases, J lost 1 base, and 20 bases lay in between. The CDR3 contains 18 residues. Looked up from germline, CDR1 is MNHEY and CDR2 is SVGEGT. This chain's CDR3 is CASSSNREMVVSNQPQHF. CDR3 nucleotide sequence: TGTGCCAGCAGTTCAAACAGGGAGATGGTGGTGAGCAATCAGCCCCAGCATTTT.

This clonotype has a handful of counts. J is TRBJ2-7 and V is TRBV20-1, with 7 bases matching TRBD1. Per the germline V gene, CDR1 is DFQATT and CDR2 is SNEGSKA (reference sequence). This CDR3 has 14 amino acids. The V and J ends lost 4 bases and 2 bases, in that order; junction bases with no gene match: 8. CDR3 DNA sequence: TGCAGTGCTAACCCGGGACAGCCTACCTACGAGCAGTACTTC. This gives the protein CSANPGQPTYEQYF.

This rearrangement joins TRBV4-2 to TRBJ2-2, with 7 bases fitting TRBD2. CDR3 size: 17 residues. Germline V gene data show CDR1 as LGHNA and CDR2 as YNFKEQ. V trimming: 4 bases; J trimming: 2 bases; junction bases outside the gene matches: 10. The CDR3 DNA follows: TGTGCCAGCAGCCGCCGGGCCCTAGCGGCTAACACCGGGGAGCTGTTTTTT. It codes for CASSRRALAANTGELFF.

This clonotype occurred a few times. The chain combines TRBV20-1 with TRBJ2-7; 10 bases map to TRBD1. V gave up 4 bases and J gave up 1 base; unmatched junction bases: 10. CDR3 length: 16 amino acids. Per germline, CDR1 DFQATT and CDR2 SNEGSKA (reference sequence). CDR3 amino acids: CSATRQGASLSYEQYF. The CDR3 DNA is TGCAGTGCTACCCGACAGGGGGCCTCACTATCCTACGAGCAGTACTTC.

J is TRBJ2-1 and V is TRBV5-1; 9 bases map to TRBD2. V lost 1 base and J lost 7; bases outside the gene matches: 6. The germline CDR1 and CDR2 sequences are SGHRS and YFSETQ. This CDR3 comprises 15 residues. The CDR3 region has the DNA TGCGCCAGCAGCTTGTTAGCGGGAGCCGGGAATGAGCAGTTCTTC. Translation: CASSLLAGAGNEQFF.